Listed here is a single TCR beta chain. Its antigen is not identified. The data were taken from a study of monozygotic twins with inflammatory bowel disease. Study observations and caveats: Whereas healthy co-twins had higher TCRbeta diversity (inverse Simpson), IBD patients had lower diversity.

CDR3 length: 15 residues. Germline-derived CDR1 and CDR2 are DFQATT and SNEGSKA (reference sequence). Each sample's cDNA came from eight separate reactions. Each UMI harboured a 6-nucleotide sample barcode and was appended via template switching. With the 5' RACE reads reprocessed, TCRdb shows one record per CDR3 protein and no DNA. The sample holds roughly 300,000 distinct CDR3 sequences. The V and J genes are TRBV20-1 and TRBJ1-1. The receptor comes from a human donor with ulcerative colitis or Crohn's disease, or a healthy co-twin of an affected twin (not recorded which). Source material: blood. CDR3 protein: CSARASWSTNTEAFF.